One and the same sample provided the 21 T cell receptor beta chains below, sequenced in a study of response to subunit inactivated influenza vaccine. TCRdb called the RT-PCR reads again in MiXCR, with one record for every CDR3 protein. The data show over 300,000 distinct CDR3 sequences, around a fifth seen once. The sequenced sample was PBMCs from blood, obtained 21 months after vaccination. The receptors were sampled from a man aged 50 to 75 who received an inactivated influenza vaccine.

A few counts support this clonotype. This rearrangement joins TRBV29-1 to TRBJ1-1; 7 positions match TRBD1. Germline trimming cut 7 bases from V and 4 bases from J; bases unmatched to any gene: 12. The CDR3 loop spans 14 amino acids. In germline, CDR1 is SQVTM, CDR2 ANQGSEA. Here the CDR3 reads CSATRGAGGTEAFF. The CDR3 coding sequence is TGCAGCGCGACGCGTGGGGCAGGGGGCACTGAAGCTTTCTTT.

This clonotype was observed a handful of times. The chain recombines TRBV5-1 with TRBJ2-7, with D unclear. The CDR3 runs 14 residues. Germline V CDR1 and CDR2: SGHRS, YFSETQ. The V and J ends lost 1 base and 4 bases respectively, with 12 bases between them. This chain's CDR3 is CASSLISGSYEQYF. In DNA, the CDR3 is TGCGCCAGCAGCTTGATATCCGGATCTTACGAGCAGTACTTC.

This clonotype came up a few times. J is TRBJ1-5 and V is TRBV4-3, with no clear D. V was pared by 0 bases and J by 0 bases, with 18 bases between. The CDR3 is 19 amino acids. Germline CDR1 is LGHNA and CDR2 is YSLEER. In DNA, the CDR3 is TGCGCCAGCAGCCAAGAGATCGTCCCGGCAGGTTTTAGCAATCAGCCCCAGCATTTT. Translated: CASSQEIVPAGFSNQPQHF.

The chain uses TRBV7-9 and TRBJ2-7; D is undetermined. The V and J ends lost 4 bases and 3 bases respectively, with 7 bases between them. This CDR3 region has 12 residues. Germline V gene data show CDR1 as SEHNR and CDR2 as FQNEAQ (reference sequence). CDR3 amino acids: CASSSGYYEQYF. DNA of the CDR3: TGTGCCAGCAGCTCTGGATACTACGAGCAGTACTTC.

This clonotype occurred a few times. The CDR3 bases are TGTGCCAGCAGTTCGAGACATCGTAATAACGAGCAGTACTTC. Its translation: CASSSRHRNNEQYF. The rearrangement links TRBV6-2 or TRBV6-3 to TRBJ2-7; D remains unclear. The V gene lost 4 bases and the J gene lost 5 bases, with 15 bases spanning the gap. The germline V gene has CDR1 MNHEY and CDR2 SVGEGT. The CDR3 consists of 14 residues.

Only a few counts were recorded for this clonotype. The rearrangement uses TRBV5-6 and TRBJ2-1, with 10 positions matching TRBD2. Looked up from germline, CDR1 is SGHDT and CDR2 is YYEEEE. V dropped 0 bases and J dropped 10; count of bases not matched to a gene: 7. CDR3 length: 15 residues. The CDR3 DNA reads as TGTGCCAGCAGCTTGGTCAGCGGGGGGGCCCGGGAGCAGTTCTTC. Translating gives CASSLVSGGAREQFF.

CDR3 sequence: CASSRADLLHYEQYF. For the CDR3, the DNA is TGTGCCAGCAGCCGAGCGGACCTCCTTCACTACGAGCAGTACTTC. The genes are TRBV3-1 and TRBJ2-7; maybe TRBD2 (5 bases). V shed 4 bases and J shed 3 bases, with 16 bases lying between them. Germline lookup yields CDR1 LGHDT and CDR2 YNNKEL (reference sequence). The CDR3 contains 15 residues.

This clonotype was detected a few times. Compared with germline, one end of the junction differs, possibly owing to a read error. The chain links TRBV6-5 to TRBJ2-7, with D unresolved. The CDR3 is 14 residues long. Germline V gene sequence: CDR1 MNHEY, CDR2 SVGAGI. Here the CDR3 reads CASRFTLGSHEQYF. The CDR3 nucleotides are TGTGCCAGCAGATTTACTCTGGGCTCCCACGAGCAGTACTTC.

The chain combines TRBV4-2 with TRBJ1-4; TRBD1 aligns across 7 bases. The junction had 4 bases not matched to a gene; V was cut back by 1 base and J by 8 bases. This CDR3 spans 14 amino acids. Germline values: CDR1 LGHNA, CDR2 YNFKEQ. The CDR3 reads CASSQVTGEEKLFF. In DNA, the CDR3 is TGTGCCAGCAGCCAAGTAACAGGGGAGGAAAAACTGTTTTTT.

The chain links TRBV18 to TRBJ2-1, with 9 nucleotides matching TRBD2. Per the germline V gene, CDR1 is KGHSH and CDR2 is LQKENI. With 2 bases clipped from V and 3 bases from J, the junction kept 8 bases outside the gene matches. The length of the CDR3 is 17 residues. The DNA for the CDR3 is TGTGCCAGCTCACCAAGTGTTGGGACTAGCTTCTACAATGAGCAGTTCTTC. Its protein product is CASSPSVGTSFYNEQFF.

This clonotype was seen a handful of times. The V call is TRBV20-1, the J call TRBJ1-5, with 8 bases identical to TRBD1. CDR3 length: 16 residues. The junction had 12 bases not matched to a gene; V was cut back by 2 bases and J by 6 bases. The germline CDR1 and CDR2 sequences are DFQATT and SNEGSKA (reference sequence). This CDR3 is CSARSPGQGESQPQHF. For the CDR3, the DNA is TGCAGTGCTAGATCCCCCGGACAGGGAGAGAGTCAGCCCCAGCATTTT.

This clonotype was recorded a few times. The chain has TRBV4-3 and TRBJ2-1; possibly TRBD2 for D (6 bases). Germline CDR1 is LGHNA and CDR2 is YSLEER. V lost 0 bases to trimming and J lost 2 bases, with 14 bases between them. This CDR3 comprises 17 residues. CDR3 amino acids: CASSQDVSGVAYNEQFF. The CDR3 DNA reads TGCGCCAGCAGCCAAGATGTCTCGGGGGTCGCCTACAATGAGCAGTTCTTC.

The rearrangement joins TRBV9 to TRBJ1-5; D is unresolved. The CDR3 is made up of 15 amino acids. Trimming shortened V by 2 bases and J by 0 bases, and 9 bases separated the two germline ends. The V gene's germline CDR1 is SGDLS and CDR2 YYNGEE. The CDR3 spells CASSVSGNSNQPQHF. The DNA of the CDR3 is TGTGCCAGCAGCGTTAGTGGGAATAGCAATCAGCCCCAGCATTTT.

This clonotype was counted between two and nine times. This chain joins TRBV2 and TRBJ1-1; TRBD1 agrees at 7 bases. Germline V gives CDR1 SNHLY, CDR2 FYNNEI. This CDR3 has 15 residues. Trimming took 3 bases from V and 1 from J; bases not matched to a gene: 5. The CDR3 DNA reads as TGTGCCAGCAGTGACCGCAGGGGGGGGAACACTGAAGCTTTCTTT. The encoded protein is CASSDRRGGNTEAFF.

The rearrangement joins TRBV5-6 to TRBJ1-2, with 10 nucleotides matching TRBD1. The CDR3 runs 16 residues. The J segment lost 3 bases and the V segment lost 6 bases, leaving 11 bases of the junction unmatched. Germline assignment: CDR1 SGHDT and CDR2 YYEEEE. CDR3 amino acids: CASTRQGAQDDYGYTF. The CDR3 coding sequence is TGTGCCAGCACCAGACAGGGGGCGCAGGATGACTATGGCTACACCTTC. Looking up the rest from reference TRBV5-6 and TRBJ1-2 gives the full variable domain: DAGVTQSPTHLIKTRGQQVTLRCSPKSGHDTVSWYQQALGQGPQFIFQYYEEEERQRGNFPDRFSGHQFPNYSSELNVNALLLGDSALYLCASTRQGAQDDYGYTFGSGTRLTVV.

Ten or more counts support this clonotype. V usage is TRBV6-5 and J usage is TRBJ1-1; a possible D gene is TRBD1 (6 bases). Germline CDR1 MNHEY, CDR2 SVGAGI. This CDR3 is 13 amino acids long. Trimming cost V 2 bases and J 4 bases, with 8 bases left between them. CDR3 DNA sequence: TGTGCCAGCAGTTACGGCAGGGGCACTGAAGCTTTCTTT. Amino acids: CASSYGRGTEAFF.

The chain uses TRBV15 and TRBJ1-3; D gene ambiguous. The CDR3 length is 14 residues. Germline loops: CDR1 LNHNV, CDR2 YYDKDF (reference sequence). V was trimmed by 1 base and J by 0 bases, leaving 4 bases between them. The CDR3: CATSRGDSGNTIYF. The CDR3 coding sequence is TGTGCCACCAGCAGAGGGGACTCTGGAAACACCATATATTTT.

The V gene is TRBV7-8, the J gene TRBJ2-7; 8 nucleotides agree with TRBD1. The CDR3 covers 17 residues. V shed 5 bases, J shed 6 bases, and the junction held 18 bases outside the gene matches. CDR1 and CDR2 (germline): SGHVS, FQNEAQ. In DNA, the CDR3 is TGTGCCAGCAGCCCAAGAGGGTTTCGAGGACAGGGATCCGAGCAGTACTTC. Its translation: CASSPRGFRGQGSEQYF.

The chain couples TRBV7-3 to TRBJ2-1, with TRBD1 as a possible D gene (5 bases). Per the germline V gene, CDR1 is SGHTA and CDR2 is FQGTGA. Trimming stripped 5 bases from V and 7 bases from J, with 21 bases between. The CDR3 totals 16 residues. CDR3: CASSPPGAKVGNEQFF. The CDR3 coding sequence is TGTGCCAGCAGCCCCCCTGGGGCTAAGGTTGGAAATGAGCAGTTCTTC.

This clonotype was counted between two and nine times. The rearrangement links TRBV20-1 to TRBJ2-7, with 10 nucleotides matching TRBD1. The CDR3 runs to 14 residues. The V gene end was trimmed by 0 bases and the J gene end by 6 bases; junction bases not matched to a gene: 5. Germline V gene data show CDR1 as DFQATT and CDR2 as SNEGSKA (reference sequence). This CDR3 is CSARDQTGGSEQYF. The DNA of the CDR3 is TGCAGTGCTAGAGACCAGACAGGGGGCAGCGAGCAGTACTTC.

This clonotype came up many times. The V gene is TRBV20-1, the J gene TRBJ2-7; 8 bases agree with TRBD1. The V gene end was trimmed by 3 bases and the J gene end by 3 bases; junction bases not matched to a gene: 13. The CDR3 extends over 16 amino acids. Germline assignment: CDR1 DFQATT and CDR2 SNEGSKA (reference sequence). DNA for the CDR3: TGCAGTGCTAGGCCCCTCCGGACAGGGTCCATCTACGAGCAGTACTTC. Translated, it gives CSARPLRTGSIYEQYF.